Listed here is a single T cell receptor (beta chain). Its specificity is not known. The data derive from a study of long-term antiretroviral therapy in people with HIV. Study context: Earliest sampling preceded the 2015 immediate-ART recommendation by about a decade.

Treated in the United States were all of the participants with HIV. Study-wide results and limits: The study collected no data on ART adherence, viral resistance or therapy changes. The clones with expansion before ART were dominant in the repertoire at all time points.

CDR1 is SGHDT and CDR2 is YYEEEE in the germline V gene. V was shortened by 2 bases and J by 4 bases, with 13 bases between the two germline ends. The CDR3 consists of 15 residues. With survey level as its setting, the immunoSEQ assay was v3.0. Generated by immunoSEQ multiplex PCR, the TCRdb table keeps only in-frame clones and is missing some. The sample lists fewer than 35,000 clones, approximately 85% occurring once. The chain carries TRBV5-6 and TRBJ1-5; no firm D call. This TCR was sampled from a man between 18 and 29 years old with HIV. This specimen consisted of unsorted PBMCs, obtained 3.3 years after starting antiretroviral therapy. The CDR3 reads CASSFEGRGNQPQHF. CDR3 coding DNA: TGTGCCAGCAGCTTTGAGGGTCGGGGAAATCAGCCCCAGCATTTT.